The 23 T cell receptor beta chains in this list originate from one sample, sequenced in a study of blood T cell repertoires in COVID-19. Here immunoSEQ multiplex PCR was the method, and the copy in TCRdb shows in-frame clones only, minus some. Of some 180,000 clones listed, more than 70% are singletons. The sample consisted of peripheral blood. Receptor source: a woman in her sixties with acute or convalescent COVID-19.

This chain joins TRBV5-8 and TRBJ1-1; weak D call: TRBD1 (5 bases). CDR3 length equals 11 residues. The germline V gene has CDR1 SGHTS and CDR2 YDEGEE. The germline V and J ends were trimmed by 5 bases and 6 bases, with 8 bases remaining between them. Written as DNA, the CDR3 is TGTGCCAGCAGAGGGGTCCCTGAAGCTTTCTTT. As protein: CASRGVPEAFF.

The chain joins TRBV28 to TRBJ2-7; TRBD2 is a possible D gene (7 bases). V shed 8 bases and J shed 1 base, with 15 bases lying between them. This CDR3 region has 14 residues. The V gene's germline CDR1 is MDHEN and CDR2 SYDVKM. The CDR3 DNA reads as TGTGCCAGCCGGGGGGCCCCGATATCCTACGAGCAGTACGTC. It encodes CASRGAPISYEQYV.

The chain couples TRBV7-2 to TRBJ2-2, with a tentative D call TRBD2 (6 bases). The germline V gene has CDR1 SGHTA and CDR2 FQGNSA. Trimming cost V 1 base and J 6 bases, with 12 bases left between them. This CDR3 region has 15 residues. The CDR3 region is CASSLVGIAAGELFF. CDR3 nucleotide sequence: TGTGCCAGCAGCTTAGTGGGGATAGCGGCCGGGGAGCTGTTTTTT.

The rearrangement links TRBV20-1 to TRBJ2-5; D unresolved. The germline V and J ends were trimmed by 4 bases and 5 bases, with 8 bases remaining between them. CDR1 and CDR2 (germline): DFQATT, SNEGSKA (reference sequence). The CDR3 consists of 11 residues. CDR3 in amino acids: CSANLGETQYF. DNA of the CDR3: TGCAGTGCTAACCTCGGGGAGACCCAGTACTTC.

This clone has a handful of counts. This sequence joins TRBV12-3 or TRBV12-4 and TRBJ1-5; D is unresolved. The V end was cut by 7 bases, the J end by 5 bases, with 9 bases between. CDR3 size: 12 residues. The CDR3 DNA is TGTGCCAGCAATAACTACGATCAGCCCCAGCATTTT. Protein sequence: CASNNYDQPQHF.

V usage is TRBV2 and J usage is TRBJ1-1; 7 nucleotides align to TRBD1. Trimming cost V 4 bases and J 3 bases; bases outside gene matches: 2. In germline, CDR1 is SNHLY, CDR2 FYNNEI. This CDR3 region has 13 residues. The CDR3 DNA reads as TGTGCCAGCAGTGGGGACAGCGACACTGAAGCTTTCTTT. Translating gives CASSGDSDTEAFF.

The chain links TRBV3-1 (or the pseudogene TRBV3-2) to TRBJ2-1; 9 positions match TRBD1. J lost 7 bases, V lost 1 base, and 5 bases had no gene match. The CDR3 consists of 15 residues. Germline lookup yields CDR1 LGHDT and CDR2 YNNKEL (reference sequence). The CDR3 sequence is CASSQAGQGGNEQFF. The CDR3, as DNA: TGTGCCAGCAGCCAAGCGGGACAGGGTGGTAATGAGCAGTTCTTC.

This clone was recorded once. V is TRBV6-5 and J is TRBJ2-2, with D possibly matching TRBD2 (6 bases). Deletions cut 8 bases from V and 1 base from J, with 11 bases between. CDR3 length: 14 amino acids. Germline values: CDR1 MNHEY, CDR2 SVGAGI. The CDR3 loop is CASGRPGNTGELFF. The CDR3 coding sequence is TGTGCCAGCGGGAGGCCAGGGAACACCGGGGAGCTGTTTTTT.

The chain combines TRBV6-6 with TRBJ2-3; D remains ambiguous. Germline V lookup: CDR1 MNHNY, CDR2 SVGAGI (reference sequence). Trimming removed 8 bases from V and 1 base from J, with 10 bases in between. The CDR3 loop spans 13 amino acids. The CDR3 loop is CASLPRGTDTQYF. The DNA of the CDR3 is TGTGCCAGCCTACCCCGAGGCACAGATACGCAGTATTTT.

This clone was counted only a few times. Here the CDR3 DNA reads TGTGCCAGTAGCCCGACAGGGGGCCATGGCTACACCTTC. This encodes CASSPTGGHGYTF. This chain links TRBV19 with TRBJ1-2, with TRBD1 identical over 10 bases. CDR3 size: 13 residues. The ends lost 6 bases at V and 6 bases at J; junction bases unmatched: 4. Germline V CDR1 and CDR2: LNHDA, SQIVND (reference sequence).

This chain joins TRBV27 and TRBJ2-7; TRBD2 matches at 8 bases. CDR1 is MNHEY and CDR2 is SMNVEV in the germline V gene (reference sequence). The CDR3 loop spans 17 amino acids. The V gene end was trimmed by 2 bases and the J gene end by 3 bases; junction bases not matched to a gene: 12. The CDR3 sequence is CASSLRRGSGSVYEQYF. The CDR3 bases are TGTGCCAGCAGTTTACGCCGGGGAAGCGGGAGTGTCTACGAGCAGTACTTC.

The chain employs TRBV10-1 and TRBJ1-2, with TRBD1 as a possible D gene (5 bases). CDR3 size: 16 residues. Trimming removed 3 bases from V and 13 bases from J, with 27 bases in between. The germline CDR1 and CDR2 sequences are WNHNN and SYGVQD (reference sequence). CDR3 protein: CASSDLDAGRYSGGTF. CDR3 nucleotide sequence: TGCGCCAGCAGTGATCTCGATGCGGGACGCTACTCTGGGGGCACCTTC.

The CDR3 DNA reads as TGTGCCAGTAGTACCTCAGGGGCAGGCAATCAGCCCCAGCATTTT. Its protein is CASSTSGAGNQPQHF. The rearrangement uses TRBV19 and TRBJ1-5; TRBD1 might be the D (6 bases). Looked up from germline, CDR1 is LNHDA and CDR2 is SQIVND (reference sequence). CDR3 length equals 15 residues. V dropped 4 bases and J dropped 2 bases, with 12 bases sitting between them.

The sample holds one count of this clone. The chain uses TRBV28 and TRBJ2-7; maybe TRBD2 (6 bases). Between the trimmed V and J ends, which lost 6 bases and 2 bases, there was a span of 11 bases. The length of the CDR3 is 13 residues. Germline-derived CDR1 and CDR2 are MDHEN and SYDVKM. This chain's CDR3 is CASRGGTPYEQYF. CDR3 nucleotide sequence: TGTGCCAGCAGGGGCGGGACCCCCTACGAGCAGTACTTC.

This chain joins TRBV6-5 and TRBJ1-5, with D perhaps matching TRBD1 (6 bases). The germline gives CDR1 MNHEY, CDR2 SVGAGI. V was clipped by 10 bases and J by 3 bases, with 13 bases between them. This CDR3 comprises 13 residues. Here the CDR3 reads CATRNRANQPQHF. In nucleotides, the CDR3 is TGTGCCACTCGGAACAGGGCCAATCAGCCCCAGCATTTT.

This sequence joins TRBV30 and TRBJ1-1; no firm D call. The ends were cut back, 3 bases at V and 7 bases at J, with 15 bases in the middle. The length of the CDR3 is 13 residues. Germline-derived CDR1 and CDR2 are GTSNPN and SVGIG (reference sequence). The CDR3 DNA sequence: TGTGCCTGGAGGACGGAGAGGCGGGGTGAAGCTTTCTTT. It specifies CAWRTERRGEAFF.

The V call is TRBV5-1, the J call TRBJ1-1, with D possibly TRBD1 on 6 matching bases. The germline CDR1 and CDR2 sequences are SGHRS and YFSETQ. Trimming pared 0 bases from V and 0 bases from J, leaving 9 bases between. This CDR3 comprises 15 residues. As DNA, the CDR3 is TGCGCCAGCAGCTTGGGGACAGCCATGAACACTGAAGCTTTCTTT. It encodes CASSLGTAMNTEAFF.

This clone was observed a few times. The chain carries TRBV27 and TRBJ1-2; 7 nucleotides match TRBD1. The V segment lost 5 bases and the J segment 4 bases; nucleotides outside the gene matches: 4. The CDR3 has 13 residues. Germline V gene data show CDR1 as MNHEY and CDR2 as SMNVEV (reference sequence). CDR3 bases: TGTGCCAGCAGTCGCCGGGACAGCTATGGCTACACCTTC. This encodes CASSRRDSYGYTF.

V usage is TRBV24-1 and J usage is TRBJ2-5, with D hard to call. CDR3 length equals 16 residues. V was trimmed by 3 bases and J by 3 bases, leaving 16 bases between them. Germline assignment: CDR1 KGHDR and CDR2 SFDVKD. As DNA, the CDR3 is TGTGCCACCAGTGATCCCCGGATAGCCCCCAAAGAGACCCAGTACTTC. This sequence encodes CATSDPRIAPKETQYF.

This clone was picked up one time. The gene calls are TRBV28 and TRBJ1-3, with TRBD1 identical over 12 bases. J was trimmed by 3 bases and V by 8 bases; bases with no gene match: 5. Germline values: CDR1 MDHEN, CDR2 SYDVKM. The CDR3 runs to 15 residues. CDR3 region: CASVGQGAVGNTIYF. CDR3 bases: TGTGCCAGCGTGGGACAGGGGGCTGTTGGAAACACCATATATTTT.

The gene calls are TRBV11-2 and TRBJ1-6; D possibly corresponds to TRBD1 (5 bases). In germline, CDR1 is SGHAT, CDR2 FQNNGV. V was clipped by 5 bases and J by 10 bases, with 15 bases between them. The CDR3 is made up of 14 amino acids. For the CDR3, the DNA is TGTGCCAGCAGCGCCCTCTCCAGGGAATCACCCCTCCACTTT. Residues: CASSALSRESPLHF.

This chain uses TRBV27 with TRBJ1-1, with 7 bases lining up with TRBD1. The CDR3 is 15 residues long. J was trimmed by 4 bases and V by 7 bases; bases with no gene match: 12. Germline lookup yields CDR1 MNHEY and CDR2 SMNVEV (reference sequence). This chain's CDR3 is CASIQRDSVRTEAFF. The CDR3 DNA sequence: TGTGCCAGCATCCAACGGGACAGCGTTCGCACTGAAGCTTTCTTT.

For the CDR3, the DNA is TGTGCCACCCGGACAGGGAGCTCTGGAAACACCATATATTTT. Encoded protein: CATRTGSSGNTIYF. The chain recombines TRBV2 with TRBJ1-3; 8 bases fit TRBD1. This CDR3 comprises 14 residues. The germline gives CDR1 SNHLY, CDR2 FYNNEI. V was clipped by 10 bases and J by 0 bases; unmatched bases: 5. Drawing the rest from reference TRBV2 and TRBJ1-3, the complete variable domain is EPEVTQTPSHQVTQMGQEVILRCVPISNHLYFYWYRQILGQKVEFLVSFYNNEISEKSEIFDDQFSVERPDGSNFTLKIRSTKLEDSAMYFCATRTGSSGNTIYFGEGSWLTVV.